The 30 T cell receptor beta chains presented below share a single source sample, sequenced in a study of cytomegalovirus exposure and HLA in healthy donors (dated by TCRdb to the late 2010s). The library was obtained by the immunoSEQ multiplex PCR assay. For the multiplex PCR, a mixture combining 60 forward primers for TCR Vbeta segments and 13 reverse primers for TCR Jbeta segments was used. In its TCRdb copy, this immuneACCESS table keeps in-frame sequences only and misses some clones. Where compared with another copy, unresolved V genes explain less than half of these, and the others have no known cause. Counted in this sample were under 200,000 clones; approximately 82% of them appeared once. The ten largest clones capture about 1.5% of the sample. Sequenced sample: PBMCs. The receptors come from a woman in her late teens or twenties in good health and CMV-seronegative.

This chain connects TRBV10-3 to TRBJ2-5; 9 bases line up with TRBD2. The end of the DNA is better explained by TRBJ2-7, so the J call may be wrong. Per germline, CDR1 ENHRY and CDR2 SYGVKD. The CDR3 loop spans 15 amino acids. The CDR3 reads CAIRNSGSRPYEQYF. CDR3 nucleotide sequence: TGTGCCATCAGGAATAGCGGGAGCCGCCCCTACGAGCAGTACTTC.

The chain joins TRBV5-6 to TRBJ2-1, with 7 bases fitting TRBD2. Germline loops: CDR1 SGHDT, CDR2 YYEEEE. The trim removed 6 bases at V and 6 bases at J, leaving 9 bases unmatched. This CDR3 has 14 residues. The CDR3 here is CASKIGRWVNEQFF. CDR3 sequence (DNA): TGTGCCAGCAAAATCGGGAGGTGGGTCAATGAGCAGTTCTTC.

The gene calls are TRBV6-1 and TRBJ1-3, with D unclear. There are 15 residues in the CDR3. The V end lost 1 base, the J end lost 0 bases, and 7 bases lay between the germline ends. Germline V gives CDR1 MNHNS, CDR2 SASEGT. The CDR3 DNA sequence: TGTGCCAGCAGTGAAGGGTCCGGCTCTGGAAACACCATATATTTT. It translates to CASSEGSGSGNTIYF.

The table lists this clone with a few counts. The chain is built from TRBV27 and TRBJ1-4; D remains ambiguous. Looked up from germline, CDR1 is MNHEY and CDR2 is SMNVEV (reference sequence). CDR3 length: 14 residues. Trimming pared 8 bases from V and 4 bases from J, leaving 14 bases between. The CDR3 here is CASALVLGNEKLFF. The CDR3, as DNA: TGTGCCAGCGCTCTTGTTCTCGGTAATGAAAAACTGTTTTTT. Supplemented by reference TRBV27 and TRBJ1-4, the full variable domain reads EAQVTQNPRYLITVTGKKLTVTCSQNMNHEYMSWYRQDPGLGLRQIYYSMNVEVTDKGDVPEGYKVSRKEKRNFPLILESPSPNQTSLYFCASALVLGNEKLFFGSGTQLSVL.

This clone appeared a few times. The genes are TRBV19 and TRBJ2-7; 9 nucleotides align to TRBD2. The germline gives CDR1 LNHDA, CDR2 SQIVND (reference sequence). The CDR3 is 14 residues long. Trimming took 2 bases from V and 6 from J; bases not matched to a gene: 5. The CDR3 spells CASSIQAGGPEQYF. DNA for the CDR3: TGTGCCAGTAGTATACAGGCGGGAGGGCCCGAGCAGTACTTC.

This rearrangement joins TRBV5-4 to TRBJ2-5; D unresolved. The CDR3 extends over 14 amino acids. The V end lost 0 bases, the J end lost 4 bases, and 10 bases lay between the germline ends. Germline lookup yields CDR1 SGHNT and CDR2 YYREEE (reference sequence). CDR3 region: CASSLALGGETQYF. The CDR3 DNA sequence: TGTGCCAGCAGCTTGGCCCTAGGTGGAGAGACCCAGTACTTC. Full variable domain (remainder filled in from reference TRBV5-4 and TRBJ2-5): ETGVTQSPTHLIKTRGQQVTLRCSSQSGHNTVSWYQQALGQGPQFIFQYYREEENGRGNFPPRFSGLQFPNYSSELNVNALELDDSALYLCASSLALGGETQYFGPGTRLLVL.

The chain joins TRBV4-2 to TRBJ1-3; D gene ambiguous. V lost 0 bases and J lost 1, with 7 bases in between. Germline CDR1 reads LGHNA; CDR2 reads YNFKEQ. This CDR3 region has 15 residues. CDR3 bases: TGTGCCAGCAGCCAAGATCGAGGGTCTGGAAACACCATATATTTT. It encodes CASSQDRGSGNTIYF.

This clone has more than one count but fewer than ten. The rearrangement links TRBV4-2 to TRBJ1-4, with 9 bases that match TRBD1. This CDR3 comprises 18 residues. Germline CDR1 reads LGHNA; CDR2 reads YNFKEQ. V gave up 1 base and J gave up 0 bases; unmatched junction bases: 6. The CDR3, as DNA: TGTGCCAGCAGCCAAGGGGCGGGACAGGGACCAACTAATGAAAAACTGTTTTTT. It yields the protein CASSQGAGQGPTNEKLFF.

The chain carries TRBV6-5 and TRBJ2-2; perhaps TRBD2 as D (7 bases). The CDR3 is 15 residues long. CDR1 and CDR2 from the germline V gene are MNHEY and SVGAGI. The CDR3 is CCSKGGLPNTGELFF. The CDR3 nucleotides are TGTTGCTCCAAAGGGGGACTACCGAACACCGGGGAGCTGTTTTTT.

The chain uses TRBV10-1 and TRBJ1-3, with D maybe TRBD1 (5 bases). This CDR3 is 13 amino acids long. V gave up 4 bases and J gave up 3 bases, with 7 bases separating them. The germline gives CDR1 WNHNN, CDR2 SYGVQD (reference sequence). CDR3 region: CASSAQDGNTIYF. The CDR3 bases are TGCGCCAGCAGTGCACAGGATGGAAACACCATATATTTT.

This sequence joins TRBV5-6 and TRBJ2-7; 9 positions match TRBD1. Germline assignment: CDR1 SGHDT and CDR2 YYEEEE. This CDR3 comprises 14 residues. Trimming at V came to 4 bases and at J to 0 bases, leaving 2 bases not matched to a gene. The CDR3 sequence is CASSGTGISYEQYF. CDR3 nucleotides: TGTGCCAGCAGCGGGACAGGGATCTCCTACGAGCAGTACTTC.

The chain joins TRBV18 to TRBJ2-1, with D uncertain. This CDR3 has 12 amino acids. In germline, CDR1 is KGHSH, CDR2 LQKENI. V was pared by 1 base and J by 8 bases, with 6 bases between. This CDR3 is CASSPQADEQFF. The CDR3 DNA is TGTGCCAGCTCACCACAGGCGGATGAGCAGTTCTTC.

Concerning this clone itself: Other nucleotide sequences in the sample specify the same CDR3. The genes are TRBV30 and TRBJ1-3; D unclear. V lost 3 bases to trimming and J lost 4 bases, with 4 bases between them. This CDR3 has 11 residues. The germline V gene encodes CDR1 GTSNPN and CDR2 SVGIG (reference sequence). The CDR3 nucleotides are TGTGCCTGGAGCCAGGGAAACACCATATATTTT. This gives the protein CAWSQGNTIYF.

This clone was found many times. This chain uses TRBV19 with TRBJ1-2; 8 bases line up with TRBD1. V lost 4 bases to trimming and J lost 0 bases; unmatched junction nucleotides: 1. Germline V lookup: CDR1 LNHDA, CDR2 SQIVND (reference sequence). The CDR3 spans 14 residues. This CDR3 reads CASSTTGANYGYTF. CDR3 in DNA: TGTGCCAGTAGTACGACAGGGGCTAACTATGGCTACACCTTC.

The genes are TRBV11-3 and TRBJ2-6, with D perhaps matching TRBD2 (6 bases). CDR3 size: 17 residues. Trimming removed 5 bases at V and 3 bases at J, with 17 bases between. Germline V gives CDR1 SGHNT, CDR2 YENEEA. Here the CDR3 DNA reads TGTGCCAGCAGCCCAAGCGGGCTTTCGGGTGGGGCCAACGTCCTGACTTTC. Amino acid sequence: CASSPSGLSGGANVLTF.

This sequence joins TRBV19 and TRBJ2-2; 8 bases are shared with TRBD2. Germline V lookup: CDR1 LNHDA, CDR2 SQIVND (reference sequence). The CDR3 covers 16 residues. After removal of 1 base from V and 7 bases from J, the junction contained 8 bases not matched to a gene. Written as DNA, the CDR3 is TGTGCCAGTAGTATAGCCCCGGGGGGGTTCGACGGGGAGCTGTTTTTT. This translates into CASSIAPGGFDGELFF.

V and J are TRBV28 and TRBJ1-4; D remains unclear. Germline V gives CDR1 MDHEN, CDR2 SYDVKM. The CDR3 sequence is 16 residues long. V was cut by 6 bases and J by 3 bases, with 17 bases left in between. The CDR3 nucleotides read TGTGCCAGCAGCTACAACTCGATGCGGGCTAATGAAAAACTGTTTTTT. Translation: CASSYNSMRANEKLFF. The full variable domain, completed using reference TRBV28 and TRBJ1-4, is DVKVTQSSRYLVKRTGEKVFLECVQDMDHENMFWYRQDPGLGLRLIYFSYDVKMKEKGDIPEGYSVSREKKERFSLILESASTNQTSMYLCASSYNSMRANEKLFFGSGTQLSVL.

The J gene is TRBJ2-6, the V gene TRBV4-1, with D perhaps TRBD2 (6 bases). V lost 0 bases and J 0 bases, leaving 9 bases between the germline ends. CDR1 is MGHRA, CDR2 YSYEKL, per germline. CDR3 size: 17 residues. DNA of the CDR3: TGCGCCAGCAGCCAAGATCGGAGGGGCTCTGGGGCCAACGTCCTGACTTTC. Translation gives CASSQDRRGSGANVLTF.

The rearrangement joins TRBV4-3 to TRBJ2-3, with 9 positions matching TRBD2. V trimming: 3 bases; J trimming: 4 bases; junction bases outside the gene matches: 8. The CDR3 runs to 16 residues. Germline CDR1 reads LGHNA; CDR2 reads YSLEER. The chain's CDR3 is CASSQHTSGSADTQYF. In DNA, the CDR3 is TGCGCCAGCAGCCAGCACACTAGCGGGTCGGCAGATACGCAGTATTTT.

This chain connects TRBV27 to TRBJ1-5, with D possibly TRBD1 on 6 matching bases. The CDR3 sequence is 15 residues long. The V and J ends lost 3 bases and 3 bases respectively, with 12 bases between them. CDR1 and CDR2 (germline): MNHEY, SMNVEV (reference sequence). CDR3 coding DNA: TGTGCCAGCAGTTTCCGTGACAGGTACAATCAGCCCCAGCATTTT. As protein: CASSFRDRYNQPQHF.

The chain combines TRBV10-2 with TRBJ2-7; TRBD1 might be the D (5 bases). Looked up from germline, CDR1 is WSHSY and CDR2 is SAAADI. V lost 3 bases to trimming and J lost 3 bases, with 6 bases between them. CDR3 length equals 12 residues. The CDR3 sequence: CASSEQVYEQYF. CDR3 coding DNA: TGCGCCAGCAGTGAACAGGTCTACGAGCAGTACTTC.

The chain links TRBV5-6 to TRBJ2-5; perhaps TRBD2 as D (7 bases). The CDR3 runs 13 residues. The germline gives CDR1 SGHDT, CDR2 YYEEEE. The V and J ends lost 4 bases and 5 bases respectively, with 12 bases between them. In DNA form, the CDR3 reads TGTGCCAGCAGCGCCGGGGGGCGGGAGACCCAGTACTTC. It specifies CASSAGGRETQYF.

This sequence joins TRBV28 and TRBJ2-1; possibly TRBD2 for D (6 bases). The CDR3 covers 15 residues. The germline CDR1 and CDR2 sequences are MDHEN and SYDVKM. V was trimmed by 5 bases and J by 5 bases, leaving 16 bases between them. This chain's CDR3 is CASSNERARNNEQFF. CDR3 nucleotides: TGTGCCAGCAGTAACGAGCGGGCCCGTAACAATGAGCAGTTCTTC.

The CDR3 reads CASSQDNAGGLGNEQFF. In nucleotides, the CDR3 is TGCGCCAGCAGCCAAGATAACGCGGGAGGGCTCGGCAATGAGCAGTTCTTC. J is TRBJ2-1 and V is TRBV4-1, with 9 bases identical to TRBD2. CDR3 length: 17 amino acids. In germline, CDR1 is MGHRA, CDR2 YSYEKL. V lost 0 bases, J lost 6 bases, and 9 bases stayed unmatched.

As concerns this clone: Other nucleotide sequences in the sample specify the same CDR3. The J gene is TRBJ1-1, the V gene TRBV7-9, with TRBD1 identical over 7 bases. CDR1 is SEHNR and CDR2 is FQNEAQ in the germline V gene (reference sequence). J gave up 1 base and V 5 bases, and 7 bases lay outside the gene matches. The CDR3 has 15 residues. CDR3: CASSGRQGANTEAFF. Written as DNA, the CDR3 is TGTGCCAGCAGCGGACGACAGGGAGCGAACACTGAAGCTTTCTTT.

The gene calls are TRBV11-3 and TRBJ2-7, with D possibly TRBD2 on 5 matching bases. CDR1 and CDR2 from the germline V gene are SGHNT and YENEEA. The CDR3 covers 15 residues. The V and J ends lost 0 bases and 0 bases respectively, with 9 bases between them. In DNA, the CDR3 is TGTGCCAGCAGCTTAGACGGGGTAGGCTCCTACGAGCAGTACGTC. Amino acids: CASSLDGVGSYEQYV.

The chain combines TRBV28 with TRBJ2-7, with TRBD1 identical over 9 bases. Germline values: CDR1 MDHEN, CDR2 SYDVKM. This CDR3 is built from 15 residues. After removal of 6 bases from V and 2 bases from J, the junction contained 8 bases not matched to a gene. CDR3 coding DNA: TGTGCCAGCAGATCCCCCGGGACAGGGCCCTACGAGCAGTACTTC. Protein: CASRSPGTGPYEQYF.

CDR3 protein: CASSPGQGAREQYF. The DNA for the CDR3 is TGCGCCAGCAGCCCCGGACAGGGGGCCCGCGAGCAGTACTTC. This chain connects TRBV4-3 to TRBJ2-7; TRBD1 aligns across 11 bases. The CDR3 sequence is 14 residues long. Germline-derived CDR1 and CDR2 are LGHNA and YSLEER. After removal of 4 bases from V and 6 bases from J, the junction contained 5 bases not matched to a gene.

This chain connects TRBV19 to TRBJ1-1; D possibly corresponds to TRBD1 (6 bases). CDR1 is LNHDA, CDR2 SQIVND, per germline (reference sequence). The CDR3 extends over 12 amino acids. Trimming shortened V by 5 bases and J by 4 bases, and 8 bases separated the two germline ends. CDR3 DNA: TGTGCCAGTAGTCAGGGGCCCACTGAAGCTTTCTTT. Translation: CASSQGPTEAFF.

The chain combines TRBV6-5 with TRBJ1-1; D is undetermined. This CDR3 region has 15 residues. The V gene's germline CDR1 is MNHEY and CDR2 SVGAGI. V was clipped by 2 bases and J by 0 bases, with 10 bases between them. CDR3 protein: CASSYLGVMNTEAFF. The CDR3 coding sequence is TGTGCCAGCAGTTACCTCGGGGTGATGAACACTGAAGCTTTCTTT.